This TCR beta chain derives from a study of tumor-infiltrating lymphocytes in primary liver carcinoma. Study in general: Through surgical resection, the patients' primary liver carcinoma was treated. Study-wide results and caveats: Tumors carried a top-250-clone fraction significantly exceeding that of blood (p = 0.039).

Unsorted whole blood supplied the blood RNA, and germline DNA was isolated too. Those patients suffered from chronic HBV infection and were treatment-naive. Regarding this clonotype: Its antigen remains unknown. Because the CDR3 is missing its conserved closing phenylalanine or tryptophan, this is likely a read error.

The input was approximately 500 ng total RNA; TCR beta cDNA was made from it with a constant-region primer. Sequencing libraries for TCR beta derived from three nested multiplex PCR rounds that used slightly modified ARM-PCR. Each of the first two PCR rounds ran approximately 10 cycles with TRBV1-TRBV30 forward and C-beta reverse primers. MiXCR, applied by TCRdb to the multiplex PCR reads, yields one record per CDR3 protein. The sample shows about 330,000 distinct CDR3 sequences, approximately 64% of them seen only once. The CDR3 has 13 amino acids. Trimming shortened V by 6 bases and J by 9 bases, and 15 bases separated the two germline ends. Germline V gene lookup returns CDR1 SGHAT and CDR2 FQNNGV.

The receptor was derived from a man aged 35 to 55 with primary liver carcinoma and hepatitis B virus infection. Input material: peripheral blood. The rearrangement links TRBV11-2 to TRBJ2-1; D unclear. The CDR3 spells CASRLLVMGEQFL. In DNA, the CDR3 is TGTGCCAGCAGATTACTGGTTATGGGTGAGCAGTTCTTA.